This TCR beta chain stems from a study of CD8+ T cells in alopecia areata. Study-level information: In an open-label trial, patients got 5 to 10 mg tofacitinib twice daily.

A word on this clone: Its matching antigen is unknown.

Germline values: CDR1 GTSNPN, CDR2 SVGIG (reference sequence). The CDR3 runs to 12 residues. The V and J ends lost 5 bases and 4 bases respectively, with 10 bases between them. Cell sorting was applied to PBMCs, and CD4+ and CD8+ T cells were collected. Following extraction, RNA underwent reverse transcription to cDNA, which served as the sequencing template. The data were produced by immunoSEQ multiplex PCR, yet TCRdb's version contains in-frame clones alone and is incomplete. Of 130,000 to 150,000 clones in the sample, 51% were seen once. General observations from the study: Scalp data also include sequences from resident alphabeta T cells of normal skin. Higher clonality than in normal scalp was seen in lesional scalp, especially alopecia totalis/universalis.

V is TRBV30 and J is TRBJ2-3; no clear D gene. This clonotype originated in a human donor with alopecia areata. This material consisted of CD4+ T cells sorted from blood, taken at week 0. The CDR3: CAWSLGADTQYF. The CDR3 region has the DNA TGTGCCTGGTCGCTGGGCGCAGATACGCAGTATTTT.